These 12 T cell receptor beta chains originate from one sample sequenced in a study of radiation and T cells in renal cell carcinoma. The table came from immunoSEQ multiplex PCR; TCRdb's copy has only in-frame clones and leaves some out. The sample carries about 78,000 clones, about 88% recorded once. Time point in this sample: blood 4 weeks post-SBRT, at nephrectomy. Specified treatment: 15 Gy SBRT to primary tumor, nephrectomy 4 weeks later. The source material was blood, sampled from a patient whose treatment included radiotherapy and nephrectomy. The receptors stem from a woman in her 70s with renal cell carcinoma.

The chain recombines TRBV25-1 with TRBJ2-2; D is ambiguous. The CDR3 contains 15 residues. In germline, CDR1 is MGHDK, CDR2 SYGVNS. The V end was cut by 6 bases, the J end by 4 bases, with 15 bases between. The CDR3 spells CASSDTQHFTGELFF. The CDR3 coding sequence is TGTGCCAGCAGCGATACTCAACACTTCACCGGGGAGCTGTTTTTT.

CDR3 sequence: CASSLAEAQGKGYTF. CDR3 DNA: TGTGCCAGCAGCTTAGCGGAGGCACAGGGGAAGGGCTACACCTTC. The rearrangement links TRBV7-9 to TRBJ1-2; 7 nucleotides line up with TRBD1. V shed 0 bases, J shed 8 bases, and the junction held 9 bases outside the gene matches. CDR1 is SEHNR, CDR2 FQNEAQ, per germline (reference sequence). The CDR3 extends over 15 amino acids. Full variable domain (missing parts from reference TRBV7-9 and TRBJ1-2): DTGVSQNPRHKITKRGQNVTFRCDPISEHNRLYWYRQTLGQGPEFLTYFQNEAQLEKSRLLSDRFSAERPKGSFSTLEIQRTEQGDSAMYLCASSLAEAQGKGYTFGSGTRLTVV.

The genes are TRBV6-6 and TRBJ1-1, with 7 bases identical to TRBD1. The CDR3 spans 13 residues. The V gene's germline CDR1 is MNHNY and CDR2 SVGAGI (reference sequence). V dropped 2 bases and J dropped 6; count of bases not matched to a gene: 3. CDR3 loop: CASSYGTVPEAFF. As DNA, the CDR3 is TGTGCCAGCAGTTACGGGACAGTCCCTGAAGCTTTCTTT.

The CDR3 nucleotides read TGTGCCAGCAGTTTTCAGGGAGAATTCATGTCAGATACGCAGTATTTT. Residues: CASSFQGEFMSDTQYF. The rearrangement uses TRBV27 and TRBJ2-3; D is tentatively TRBD1 or TRBD2 (5 bases each). The V end lost 3 bases, the J end lost 4 bases, and 17 bases lay between the germline ends. The CDR3 length is 16 residues. CDR1 MNHEY and CDR2 SMNVEV come from the germline V gene (reference sequence).

This clone has just one count. V gene TRBV11-2 combines with J gene TRBJ2-7; 8 nucleotides line up with TRBD1. From germline, CDR1 is SGHAT and CDR2 FQNNGV. The CDR3 loop spans 14 amino acids. Germline trimming cut 5 bases from V and 3 bases from J; bases unmatched to any gene: 6. The CDR3 nucleotides are TGTGCCAGCAGCCTCGGACAGGGAGTCTACGAGCAGTACTTC. Protein: CASSLGQGVYEQYF. Full variable domain (outside the CDR3, taken from reference TRBV11-2 and TRBJ2-7): EAGVAQSPRYKIIEKRQSVAFWCNPISGHATLYWYQQILGQGPKLLIQFQNNGVVDDSQLPKDRFSAERLKGVDSTLKIQPAKLEDSAVYLCASSLGQGVYEQYFGPGTRLTVT.

The chain employs TRBV5-1 and TRBJ1-5, with 12 bases lining up with TRBD1. J was trimmed by 2 bases and V by 4 bases; bases with no gene match: 7. This CDR3 comprises 17 residues. Germline V gives CDR1 SGHRS, CDR2 YFSETQ. CDR3 DNA: TGCGCCAGCAGCCCGGGACAGGGGGCAGGACGCAATCAGCCCCAGCATTTT. Its translation is CASSPGQGAGRNQPQHF.

The chain is built from TRBV5-4 and TRBJ2-4; 12 bases are shared with TRBD2. The germline V gene encodes CDR1 SGHNT and CDR2 YYREEE (reference sequence). The ends lost 4 bases at V and 8 bases at J; junction bases unmatched: 10. The CDR3 has 16 residues. The CDR3 sequence: CASSPPRASGRDIQYF. The CDR3 bases are TGTGCCAGCAGCCCTCCCCGGGCTAGCGGGAGGGACATTCAGTACTTC.

The chain has TRBV4-2 and TRBJ1-5, with D tentatively TRBD1 (5 bases). With 0 bases removed from V and 2 bases from J, the gap between germline ends came to 11 bases. The CDR3 spans 16 residues. From germline, CDR1 is LGHNA and CDR2 YNFKEQ. CDR3 protein: CASSQDGGSGNQPQHF. CDR3 DNA sequence: TGTGCCAGCAGCCAAGATGGGGGGTCAGGCAATCAGCCCCAGCATTTT.

This chain joins TRBV11-3 and TRBJ2-7, with 7 nucleotides matching TRBD2. Losses at the gene ends were 2 bases for V and 3 bases for J; bases not matched to a gene: 7. Germline CDR1 and CDR2: SGHNT and YENEEA. This CDR3 comprises 15 residues. The CDR3 nucleotides read TGTGCCAGCAGCTTAAAGACTAGCATGCACTACGAGCAGTACTTC. Its translation: CASSLKTSMHYEQYF.

CDR3 DNA: TGTGCCAGCAGGATGGGGACATTGGGGGATGAGCAGTTCTTC. This gives the protein CASRMGTLGDEQFF. This sequence joins TRBV2 and TRBJ2-1, with D possibly being TRBD1 (6 bases). The CDR3 contains 14 residues. Germline CDR1 and CDR2: SNHLY and FYNNEI. V lost 6 bases and J lost 8, with 17 bases in between.

The chain is built from TRBV4-3 and TRBJ2-2; 7 bases agree with TRBD2. Trimming cost V 3 bases and J 4 bases; bases outside gene matches: 5. The CDR3 runs to 15 residues. Germline CDR1 LGHNA, CDR2 YSLEER. The CDR3 DNA is TGCGCCAGCAGCCAGAGGCTAGCGGTCACCGGGGAGCTGTTTTTT. Its translation: CASSQRLAVTGELFF.

The chain carries TRBV29-1 and TRBJ2-7, with TRBD1 as a possible D gene (6 bases). CDR1 is SQVTM, CDR2 ANQGSEA, per germline. There are 12 residues in the CDR3. V shed 6 bases and J shed 6 bases, with 15 bases lying between them. CDR3 nucleotide sequence: TGCAGCGTCGCACAGGGTTCCGCCGAGCAGTACTTC. It is translated as CSVAQGSAEQYF.